These T cell receptor beta chains were read from a single sample in a study of beta chain features in type 1 diabetes. Clones were read by immunoSEQ multiplex PCR, and TCRdb kept only the in-frame ones, dropping some. The sample consists of 600,000 or so clones, under 15% of them appearing once. Sequenced: naive CD4+ T cells from blood. The source of these receptors is a man younger than 45 with type 1 diabetes. CDR3s include the opening cysteine and the closing phenylalanine or tryptophan. Fields, in order: clone size, V gene, J gene, D gene, CDR3 DNA, CDR3 protein. The D gene is left open where the match is weak. The size of a clone is reported for some rows only, either as once, few or many, or as a class for expanded clones.

>NA|TRBV30|TRBJ1-2|TRBD1
TGTGCCTGGACGGGACAGAACTATGGCTACACCTTC
CAWTGQNYGYTF
>few|TRBV2|TRBJ2-7|TRBD2
TGTGCCAGCAGTGTCACTAGCGTAGCCTACGAGCAGTACTTC
CASSVTSVAYEQYF
>few|TRBV5-4|TRBJ1-2|NA
TGTGCCAGCAGCTTGGAATGGAGCAATGGCTACACCTTC
CASSLEWSNGYTF
>NA|TRBV28|TRBJ1-2|NA
TGTGCCAGCAGTATTCTCAGGGGAGGCTACACCTTC
CASSILRGGYTF
>few|TRBV13|TRBJ2-2|TRBD2
TGTGCCAGCAGCTTAGTGGGAGGGACCGGGGAGCTGTTTTTT
CASSLVGGTGELFF
>many|TRBV2|TRBJ1-6|NA
TGTGCCAGCATCCGGGACACTTCGAATTCACCCCTCCACTTT
CASIRDTSNSPLHF
>NA|TRBV6-5|TRBJ2-7|NA
TGTGCCAGCAGTCCCCGCCCACAGGGCTACGAGCAGTACTTC
CASSPRPQGYEQYF
>few|TRBV4-2|TRBJ2-3|NA
TGTGCCAGCAGCCAAGAAACGGGGGGCACAGATACGCAGTATTTT
CASSQETGGTDTQYF
>few|TRBV20-1|TRBJ2-5|NA
TGCAGTGCTACTAATGGAGAGACCCAGTACTTC
CSATNGETQYF
>few|TRBV5-6|TRBJ2-7|TRBD1
TGTGCCAGCAGCACTTGGACCCCGGGACAGCCCTACGAGCAGTACTTC
CASSTWTPGQPYEQYF
>NA|TRBV5-6|TRBJ2-3|NA
TGTGCCAGCAGCTTGGAAGATACGCAGTATTTT
CASSLEDTQYF
>few|TRBV7-9|TRBJ1-6|NA
TGTGCCAGCAGCTACGGACGGAATAATTCACCCCTCCACTTT
CASSYGRNNSPLHF
>NA|TRBV6-5|TRBJ2-7|TRBD1
TGTGCCAGCAGCTTCGGTTGGGACAGAAACTACGAGCAGTACTTC
CASSFGWDRNYEQYF